This TCR beta chain comes out of a study of blood T cell repertoires in COVID-19. The overall study: Samples representing acute and convalescent COVID-19 were sourced from the United States, Italy and Spain. PBMCs, B-cell-depleted T cells, or T cells were the source of the cDNA or gDNA that made up the material.

The CDR3 covers 18 residues. Trimming removed 3 bases from V and 2 bases from J; junction bases left unmatched: 12. Germline-derived CDR1 and CDR2 are SGHNT and YYREEE (reference sequence). The assay was immunoSEQ multiplex PCR, and TCRdb's table has in-frame clones only and misses some. The top ten hold more than 1% of the sample, which has 200,000 to 300,000 clones, more than 70% seen once. Cohorts were determined from participant-reported clinical history. The TCR originated in a woman aged 35 to 49 with acute COVID-19. The chain is built from TRBV5-4 and TRBJ2-1, with TRBD1 matching over 9 bases. Sequenced material: PBMCs or T cells enriched from blood (not recorded which). CDR3 in amino acids: CASSYWTGAVYAYNEQFF. CDR3 nucleotides: TGTGCCAGCAGCTACTGGACAGGGGCCGTCTATGCCTACAATGAGCAGTTCTTC.